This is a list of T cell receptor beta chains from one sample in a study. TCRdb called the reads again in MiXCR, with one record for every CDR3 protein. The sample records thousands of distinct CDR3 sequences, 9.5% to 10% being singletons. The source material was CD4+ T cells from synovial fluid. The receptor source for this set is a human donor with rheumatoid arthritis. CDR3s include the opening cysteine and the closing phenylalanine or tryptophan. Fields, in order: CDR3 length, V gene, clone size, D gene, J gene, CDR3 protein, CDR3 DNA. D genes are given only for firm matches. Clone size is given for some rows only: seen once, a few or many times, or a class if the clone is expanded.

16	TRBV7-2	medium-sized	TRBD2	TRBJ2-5	CASSSHGGSEEETQYF	TGTGCCAGCAGTTCCCATGGCGGGAGCGAGGAAGAGACCCAGTACTTC
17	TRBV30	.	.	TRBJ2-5	CAWKPVIRLGPQETQYF	TGTGCCTGGAAGCCGGTTATTAGACTGGGTCCGCAAGAGACCCAGTACTTC
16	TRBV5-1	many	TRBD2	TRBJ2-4	CASSKLAGGTKNIQYF	TGCGCCAGCAGCAAACTAGCGGGAGGAACCAAAAACATTCAGTACTTC
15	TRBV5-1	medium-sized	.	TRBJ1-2	CASSTNWAGLGGYTF	TGCGCCAGCAGCACGAACTGGGCGGGGTTGGGTGGCTACACCTTC
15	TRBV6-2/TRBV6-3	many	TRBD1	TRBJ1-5	CASSYGTALNQPQHF	TGTGCCAGCAGTTACGGGACAGCCCTAAATCAGCCCCAGCATTTT
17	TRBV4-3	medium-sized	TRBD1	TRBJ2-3	CASSRQPGQGGPDTQYF	TGCGCCAGCAGCCGCCAACCGGGACAGGGGGGCCCAGATACGCAGTATTTT
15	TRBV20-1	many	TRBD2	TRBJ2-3	CSASRTSGRGDTQYF	TGCAGTGCTTCTCGGACTAGCGGGAGAGGAGATACGCAGTATTTT
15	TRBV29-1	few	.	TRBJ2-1	CSFNMGSGGGSEQFF	TGCAGCTTCAATATGGGTAGCGGAGGGGGGAGTGAGCAGTTCTTC
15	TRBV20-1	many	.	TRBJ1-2	CSAYTFGVANYGYTF	TGCAGTGCTTACACCTTCGGGGTGGCTAACTATGGCTACACCTTC
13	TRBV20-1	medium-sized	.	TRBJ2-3	CSAIWLGTDTQYF	TGCAGTGCCATCTGGCTTGGGACAGATACGCAGTATTTT
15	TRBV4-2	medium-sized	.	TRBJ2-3	CASSQAWDQADTQYF	TGTGCCAGCAGCCAAGCATGGGATCAGGCAGATACGCAGTATTTT
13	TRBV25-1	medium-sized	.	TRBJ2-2	CASTLTPTGELFF	TGTGCCAGCACCTTGACCCCCACCGGGGAGCTGTTTTTT
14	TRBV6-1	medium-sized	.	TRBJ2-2	CASTRSTDTGELFF	TGTGCCAGCACCAGAAGCACAGACACCGGGGAGCTGTTTTTT
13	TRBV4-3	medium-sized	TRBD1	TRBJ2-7	CASSQYRGYEQYF	TGCGCCAGCAGCCAATACAGGGGTTACGAGCAGTACTTC